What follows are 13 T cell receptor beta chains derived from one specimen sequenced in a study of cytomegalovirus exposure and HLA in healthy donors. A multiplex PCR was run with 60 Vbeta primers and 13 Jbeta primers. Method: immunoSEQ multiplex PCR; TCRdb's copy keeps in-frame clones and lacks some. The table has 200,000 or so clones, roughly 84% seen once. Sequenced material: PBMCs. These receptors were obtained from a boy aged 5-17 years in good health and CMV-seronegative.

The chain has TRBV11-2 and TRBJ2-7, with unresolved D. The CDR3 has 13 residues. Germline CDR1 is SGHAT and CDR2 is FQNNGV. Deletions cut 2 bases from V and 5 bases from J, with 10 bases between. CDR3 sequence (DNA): TGTGCCAGCAGCTTAATAGTGCGGCACGAGCAGTACTTC. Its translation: CASSLIVRHEQYF. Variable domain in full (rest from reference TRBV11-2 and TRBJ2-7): EAGVAQSPRYKIIEKRQSVAFWCNPISGHATLYWYQQILGQGPKLLIQFQNNGVVDDSQLPKDRFSAERLKGVDSTLKIQPAKLEDSAVYLCASSLIVRHEQYFGPGTRLTVT.

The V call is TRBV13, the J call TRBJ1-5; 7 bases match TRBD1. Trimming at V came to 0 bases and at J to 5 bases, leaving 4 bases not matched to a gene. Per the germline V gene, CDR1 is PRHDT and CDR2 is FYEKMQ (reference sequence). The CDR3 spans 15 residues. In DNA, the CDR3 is TGTGCCAGCAGCTTAGGAGACAGGGATGATCAGCCCCAGCATTTT. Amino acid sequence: CASSLGDRDDQPQHF.

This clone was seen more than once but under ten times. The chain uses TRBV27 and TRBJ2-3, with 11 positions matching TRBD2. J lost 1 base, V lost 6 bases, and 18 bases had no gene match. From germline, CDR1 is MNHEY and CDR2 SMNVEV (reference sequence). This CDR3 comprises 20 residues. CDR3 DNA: TGTGCCAGCAGACGGGGGGCTAGCGGGAGGAGTGGTGGGGGCACAGATACGCAGTATTTT. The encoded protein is CASRRGASGRSGGGTDTQYF.

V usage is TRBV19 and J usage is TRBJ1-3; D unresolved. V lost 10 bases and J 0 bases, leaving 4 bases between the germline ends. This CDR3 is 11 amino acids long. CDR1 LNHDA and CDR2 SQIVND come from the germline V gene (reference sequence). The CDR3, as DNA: TGTGCCACTTCCTCTGGAAACACCATATATTTT. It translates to CATSSGNTIYF.

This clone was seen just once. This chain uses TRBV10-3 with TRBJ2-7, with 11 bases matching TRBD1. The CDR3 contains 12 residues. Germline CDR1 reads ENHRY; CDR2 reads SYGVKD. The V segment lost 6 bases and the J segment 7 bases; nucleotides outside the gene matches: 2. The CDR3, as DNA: TGTGCCATCAGCTGGGACAGGGGGGAGCAGTACTTC. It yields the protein CAISWDRGEQYF.

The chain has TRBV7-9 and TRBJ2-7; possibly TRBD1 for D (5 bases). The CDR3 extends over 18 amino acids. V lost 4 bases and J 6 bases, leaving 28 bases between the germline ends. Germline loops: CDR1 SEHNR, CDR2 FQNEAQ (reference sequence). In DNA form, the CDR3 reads TGTGCCAGCAGCTCGACAGAGAAGATCCCGGGTACGAGGAGCGAGCAGTACTTC. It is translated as CASSSTEKIPGTRSEQYF. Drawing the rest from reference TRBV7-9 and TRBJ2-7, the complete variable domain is DTGVSQNPRHKITKRGQNVTFRCDPISEHNRLYWYRQTLGQGPEFLTYFQNEAQLEKSRLLSDRFSAERPKGSFSTLEIQRTEQGDSAMYLCASSSTEKIPGTRSEQYFGPGTRLTVT.

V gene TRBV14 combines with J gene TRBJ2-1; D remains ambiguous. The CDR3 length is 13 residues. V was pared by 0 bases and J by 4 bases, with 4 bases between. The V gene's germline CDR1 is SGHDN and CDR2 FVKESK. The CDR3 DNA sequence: TGTGCCAGCAGCCAAGACAGGTACAATGAGCAGTTCTTC. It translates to CASSQDRYNEQFF.

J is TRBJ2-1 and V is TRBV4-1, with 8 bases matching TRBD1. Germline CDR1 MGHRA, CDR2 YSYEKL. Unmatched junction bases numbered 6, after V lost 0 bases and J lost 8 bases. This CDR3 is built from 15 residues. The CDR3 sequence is CASSQDTGGDDEQFF. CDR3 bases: TGCGCCAGCAGCCAAGATACAGGGGGTGACGATGAGCAGTTCTTC.

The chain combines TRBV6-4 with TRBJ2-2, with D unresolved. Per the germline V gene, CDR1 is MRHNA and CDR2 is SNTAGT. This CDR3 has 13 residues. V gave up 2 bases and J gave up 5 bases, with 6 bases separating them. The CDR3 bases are TGTGCCAGCAGTGACAGTGAGACCGGGGAGCTGTTTTTT. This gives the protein CASSDSETGELFF.

The CDR3: CASSLDRAPAHNEQFF. DNA of the CDR3: TGTGCCAGCAGCTTGGACAGGGCACCAGCCCACAATGAGCAGTTCTTC. This sequence joins TRBV7-3 and TRBJ2-1, with 8 bases fitting TRBD1. The CDR3 totals 16 residues. CDR1 SGHTA and CDR2 FQGTGA come from the germline V gene. V gave up 3 bases and J gave up 5 bases; unmatched junction bases: 9.

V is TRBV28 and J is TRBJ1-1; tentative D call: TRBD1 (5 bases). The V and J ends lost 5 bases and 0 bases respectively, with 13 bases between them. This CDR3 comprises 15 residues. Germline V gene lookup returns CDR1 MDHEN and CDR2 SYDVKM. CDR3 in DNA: TGTGCCAGCAGTAACCGAGTACAGGTGAACACTGAAGCTTTCTTT. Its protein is CASSNRVQVNTEAFF.

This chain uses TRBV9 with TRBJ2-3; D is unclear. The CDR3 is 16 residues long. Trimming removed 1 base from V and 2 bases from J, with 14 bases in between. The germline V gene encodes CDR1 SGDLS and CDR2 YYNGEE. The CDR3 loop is CASSVNSSPYTDTQYF. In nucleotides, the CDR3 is TGTGCCAGCAGCGTAAACTCGAGTCCCTACACAGATACGCAGTATTTT.

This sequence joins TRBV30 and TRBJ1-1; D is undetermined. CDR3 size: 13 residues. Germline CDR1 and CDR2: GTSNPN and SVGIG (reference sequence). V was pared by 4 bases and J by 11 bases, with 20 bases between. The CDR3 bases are TGTGCCTGGATCAAAGAGGACGGGAGATTGGCTTTCTTT. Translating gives CAWIKEDGRLAFF.